Below are 7 T cell receptor beta chains sequenced from a single sample in a study of cytomegalovirus exposure and HLA in healthy donors (TCRdb year 2017). Library method: the immunoSEQ multiplex PCR assay. For the multiplex PCR, a mixture combining 60 forward primers for TCR Vbeta segments and 13 reverse primers for TCR Jbeta segments was used. What TCRdb holds here is the immuneACCESS table cut down to in-frame rearrangements. Part of the clones is not present; checked against another copy, under half of the missing clones reflect an unresolved V gene, and the others are unexplained. The sample profile shows 75,000 to 95,000 clones; roughly three fifths of them were found once. Jointly, the top ten make up approximately 6% of the sample. Sequencing was done on a sample of PBMCs. The receptor source for this set is a woman in her 30s in good health and CMV-seronegative.

J is TRBJ2-7 and V is TRBV5-1, with 10 nucleotides matching TRBD2. The CDR3 spans 15 residues. Germline values: CDR1 SGHRS, CDR2 YFSETQ. Germline trimming cut 4 bases from V and 2 bases from J; bases unmatched to any gene: 6. The chain's CDR3 is CASSTGLAVPYEQYF. CDR3 nucleotide sequence: TGCGCCAGCAGCACCGGACTAGCGGTGCCCTACGAGCAGTACTTC.

The table lists this clone with a few counts. The rearrangement joins TRBV18 to TRBJ2-3, with TRBD2 identical over 15 bases. The CDR3 consists of 16 residues. Germline V gives CDR1 KGHSH, CDR2 LQKENI. With 0 bases clipped from V and 5 bases from J, the junction kept 0 bases outside the gene matches. This CDR3 is CASSPPGLAGGDTQYF. CDR3 sequence (DNA): TGTGCCAGCTCACCACCGGGACTAGCGGGGGGAGATACGCAGTATTTT. Full variable domain (outside the CDR3, taken from reference TRBV18 and TRBJ2-3): NAGVMQNPRHLVRRRGQEARLRCSPMKGHSHVYWYRQLPEEGLKFMVYLQKENIIDESGMPKERFSAEFPKEGPSILRIQQVVRGDSAAYFCASSPPGLAGGDTQYFGPGTRLTVL.

Only a few counts were recorded for this clone. The chain has TRBV12-5 and TRBJ2-7; D gene ambiguous. The CDR3 extends over 15 amino acids. V shed 0 bases and J shed 5 bases, with 14 bases lying between them. CDR1 is LGHNT, CDR2 FRNRAP, per germline. CDR3 DNA sequence: TGTGCTAGTGGTTTGGTACTGAGGAATCCCAACGAGCAGTACTTC. This codes for CASGLVLRNPNEQYF. The whole variable domain, filled in from reference TRBV12-5 and TRBJ2-7, reads DARVTQTPRHKVTEMGQEVTMRCQPILGHNTVFWYRQTMMQGLELLAYFRNRAPLDDSGMPKDRFSAEMPDATLATLKIQPSEPRDSAVYFCASGLVLRNPNEQYFGPGTRLTVT.

The chain carries TRBV7-9 and TRBJ2-5; 8 bases are a match to TRBD1. Trimming at V came to 5 bases and at J to 1 base, leaving 6 bases not matched to a gene. The CDR3 spans 15 residues. Germline CDR1 reads SEHNR; CDR2 reads FQNEAQ (reference sequence). The CDR3 bases are TGTGCCAGCAGCCCTGGGACAGGAGCCCAAGAGACCCAGTACTTC. Amino acid sequence: CASSPGTGAQETQYF.

The V call is TRBV5-1, the J call TRBJ2-7, with TRBD1 matching over 7 bases. This CDR3 region has 14 residues. Germline CDR1 reads SGHRS; CDR2 reads YFSETQ. The V gene end was trimmed by 2 bases and the J gene end by 7 bases; junction bases not matched to a gene: 9. CDR3 sequence reads: CASSFGDSFDEQYF. The CDR3 nucleotides are TGCGCCAGCAGCTTTGGGGACAGTTTTGATGAGCAGTACTTC.

The CDR3 DNA is TGTGCCAGCAGCGGGGGTAGGGTAACTGGCTACACCTTC. Protein: CASSGGRVTGYTF. The chain recombines TRBV28 with TRBJ1-2, with D possibly matching TRBD1 (5 bases). This CDR3 comprises 13 residues. Trimming stripped 6 bases from V and 7 bases from J, with 15 bases between. Per the germline V gene, CDR1 is MDHEN and CDR2 is SYDVKM.

This clone showed up just once. The chain is built from TRBV27 and TRBJ1-2; D is possibly TRBD1 (6 bases). CDR3 length: 15 amino acids. Germline lookup yields CDR1 MNHEY and CDR2 SMNVEV (reference sequence). Trimming removed 6 bases from V and 4 bases from J, with 18 bases in between. In DNA, the CDR3 is TGTGCCAGCAGCGCGGCAGGGGTGGGGGCCTATGGCTACACCTTC. Translation gives CASSAAGVGAYGYTF.